One and the same sample provided the 21 T cell receptor beta chains below, sequenced in a study of OX40 agonist ivuxolimab in advanced cancers. The protocol was immunoSEQ multiplex PCR, while the TCRdb copy is restricted to in-frame clones and leaves out a portion. This table has tens of thousands of clones, roughly 79% appearing once. This material consisted of CD4+ or CD8+ T cells sorted from blood, taken in a trial of the OX40 agonist ivuxolimab. All receptors come from an adult with an advanced solid tumor such as melanoma, head and neck, liver or kidney cancer.

This chain uses TRBV11-1 with TRBJ2-7; D is possibly TRBD1 or TRBD2 (6 bases each). Trimming cost V 4 bases and J 7 bases, with 17 bases left between them. Germline CDR1 is SGHAT and CDR2 is FQDESV (reference sequence). This CDR3 is built from 14 residues. The CDR3 loop reads CASSSQMGGGEQYF. The CDR3 DNA reads as TGTGCCAGCAGCTCCCAAATGGGGGGCGGGGAGCAGTACTTC.

The genes are TRBV28 and TRBJ2-1; 9 bases fit TRBD2. From germline, CDR1 is MDHEN and CDR2 SYDVKM. V lost 5 bases to trimming and J lost 5 bases; unmatched junction nucleotides: 4. This CDR3 contains 14 residues. The CDR3 sequence is CASSRLAVNNEQFF. In DNA form, the CDR3 reads TGTGCCAGCAGTCGACTAGCGGTAAACAATGAGCAGTTCTTC. The full variable domain, in which reference TRBV28 and TRBJ2-1 provide the parts outside the CDR3, is DVKVTQSSRYLVKRTGEKVFLECVQDMDHENMFWYRQDPGLGLRLIYFSYDVKMKEKGDIPEGYSVSREKKERFSLILESASTNQTSMYLCASSRLAVNNEQFFGPGTRLTVL.

V and J are TRBV7-9 and TRBJ2-7; D is ambiguous. The CDR3 covers 15 residues. Trimming removed 5 bases at V and 1 base at J, with 15 bases between. Germline CDR1 is SEHNR and CDR2 is FQNEAQ (reference sequence). CDR3 region: CASSPGRTLSYEQYF. The CDR3 bases are TGTGCCAGCAGCCCCGGAAGAACGCTATCCTACGAGCAGTACTTC.

To note about this clone: A read error may produce the germline difference seen at one junction end. The chain uses TRBV27 and TRBJ1-1; D is ambiguous. The CDR3 consists of 15 residues. Germline V gene sequence: CDR1 MNHEY, CDR2 SMNVEV (reference sequence). CDR3 loop: CASSLSYRVNTEAFF. Here the CDR3 DNA reads TGTGCCAGCAGTCTATCCTACCGGGTAAACACTGAAGCTTTCTTT.

The chain recombines TRBV30 with TRBJ2-5, with 9 bases fitting TRBD1. Germline V gene data show CDR1 as GTSNPN and CDR2 as SVGIG (reference sequence). The CDR3 extends over 13 amino acids. The ends lost 2 bases at V and 5 bases at J; junction bases unmatched: 3. The CDR3 DNA is TGTGCCTGGAGTCCCGGGACAGGGGAGACCCAGTACTTC. Translating gives CAWSPGTGETQYF.

The rearrangement joins TRBV11-3 to TRBJ1-5; D might be TRBD1 (6 bases). V shed 3 bases and J shed 4 bases, with 10 bases lying between them. The germline CDR1 and CDR2 sequences are SGHNT and YENEEA. The CDR3 is 14 amino acids. Here the CDR3 DNA reads TGTGCCAGCAGCTTTTCCAGGGGTAATCAGCCCCAGCATTTT. It encodes CASSFSRGNQPQHF.

The CDR3 bases are TGCAGCGTTGGGAGAGGACAGGCTAATGAAAAACTGTTTTTT. Translating it yields CSVGRGQANEKLFF. This chain joins TRBV29-1 and TRBJ1-4; 7 nucleotides line up with TRBD1. CDR3 size: 14 residues. J lost 3 bases, V lost 4 bases, and 5 bases had no gene match. Germline-derived CDR1 and CDR2 are SQVTM and ANQGSEA.

This chain joins TRBV7-2 and TRBJ2-2; 8 bases align to TRBD1. V dropped 5 bases and J dropped 3; count of bases not matched to a gene: 11. In germline, CDR1 is SGHTA, CDR2 FQGNSA. The CDR3 contains 17 residues. The CDR3 bases are TGTGCCAGCAGCCCCATCCACCGGGACAGGTACACCGGGGAGCTGTTTTTT. It is translated as CASSPIHRDRYTGELFF.

The chain uses TRBV2 and TRBJ2-1, with 7 bases that match TRBD1. J was trimmed by 1 base and V by 8 bases; bases with no gene match: 2. The CDR3 contains 13 residues. The germline gives CDR1 SNHLY, CDR2 FYNNEI. The DNA for the CDR3 is TGTGCCAGCGCACAGGGGTCCTACAATGAGCAGTTCTTC. Translation: CASAQGSYNEQFF.

This clone was found once. V usage is TRBV28 and J usage is TRBJ1-5; weak D call: TRBD1 (6 bases). There are 16 residues in the CDR3. Trimming cost V 2 bases and J 12 bases, with 23 bases left between them. CDR1 is MDHEN and CDR2 is SYDVKM in the germline V gene. CDR3 nucleotide sequence: TGTGCCAGCAGTTTACGAAACGACAGGATGGGTATGGTCCAGCATTTT. This translates into CASSLRNDRMGMVQHF.

In this sample, this clone turned up once. J is TRBJ2-3 and V is TRBV2; no reliable D call. V lost 7 bases to trimming and J lost 0 bases, with 8 bases between them. The CDR3 length is 13 residues. The germline V gene encodes CDR1 SNHLY and CDR2 FYNNEI. The CDR3 DNA reads as TGTGCCAGCAAGTACTCTAGCACAGATACGCAGTATTTT. Translated, it gives CASKYSSTDTQYF.

This chain connects TRBV19 to TRBJ1-5, with 7 nucleotides matching TRBD1. V lost 3 bases and J lost 3; bases outside the gene matches: 5. This CDR3 region has 15 residues. CDR1 and CDR2 from the germline V gene are LNHDA and SQIVND (reference sequence). CDR3 sequence: CASSIKTGYNQPQHF. CDR3 nucleotides: TGTGCCAGTAGTATCAAGACAGGGTACAATCAGCCCCAGCATTTT.

As DNA, the CDR3 is TGTGCCTGGAGTGTAGTTGGAGCGGGGGGCAACACCGGGGAGCTGTTTTTT. Amino acid sequence: CAWSVVGAGGNTGELFF. J is TRBJ2-2 and V is TRBV30; 9 nucleotides match TRBD2. Losses at the gene ends were 0 bases for V and 2 bases for J; bases not matched to a gene: 7. The CDR3 runs to 17 residues. Germline CDR1 GTSNPN, CDR2 SVGIG (reference sequence).

The gene calls are TRBV28 and TRBJ2-7; either TRBD1 or TRBD2 may supply D (7 bases each). Trimming left V 5 bases short and J 3 bases short, with 29 bases between. The CDR3 extends over 19 amino acids. Germline CDR1 and CDR2: MDHEN and SYDVKM. CDR3 amino acids: CASSGVGQKVAGHIYEQYF. DNA of the CDR3: TGTGCCAGCAGTGGCGTGGGACAGAAGGTAGCGGGCCACATCTACGAGCAGTACTTC.

The chain joins TRBV6-1 to TRBJ2-2, with TRBD1 matching 8 bases. The germline V gene has CDR1 MNHNS and CDR2 SASEGT. V lost 3 bases and J lost 5; bases outside the gene matches: 8. The CDR3 consists of 16 residues. CDR3 amino acids: CASSDDVGQGTGELFF. CDR3 DNA: TGTGCCAGCAGTGACGACGTCGGACAGGGAACCGGGGAGCTGTTTTTT.

This clone has only one observation. The chain joins TRBV28 to TRBJ2-7; D is perhaps TRBD1 (5 bases). Germline CDR1 reads MDHEN; CDR2 reads SYDVKM. V was shortened by 7 bases and J by 4 bases, with 20 bases between the two germline ends. The CDR3 runs 15 residues. CDR3 amino acids: CASTQGGQGIYEQYF. Here the CDR3 DNA reads TGTGCCAGCACTCAAGGCGGCCAGGGAATATACGAGCAGTACTTC.

The CDR3 region is CASRQPNTEAFF. The CDR3 region has the DNA TGTGCCAGCCGTCAGCCGAACACTGAAGCTTTCTTT. The V and J genes are TRBV28 and TRBJ1-1; no firm D call. CDR3 length: 12 residues. Germline V gene lookup returns CDR1 MDHEN and CDR2 SYDVKM. The V end was cut by 8 bases, the J end by 1 base, with 8 bases between.

This clone occurred a few times. J is TRBJ2-5 and V is TRBV2; D possibly corresponds to TRBD2 (6 bases). Germline V gives CDR1 SNHLY, CDR2 FYNNEI. With 7 bases removed from V and 2 bases from J, the gap between germline ends came to 11 bases. The CDR3 sequence is 13 residues long. The CDR3 DNA reads as TGTGCCAGCAAGCGCGGGGAGCAAGAGACCCAGTACTTC. It specifies CASKRGEQETQYF.

In this sample, this clone turned up once. The J gene is TRBJ2-6, the V gene TRBV28; 8 positions agree with TRBD1. After removal of 10 bases from V and 0 bases from J, the junction contained 14 bases not matched to a gene. Germline CDR1 MDHEN, CDR2 SYDVKM. The CDR3 spans 18 residues. CDR3 nucleotide sequence: TGTGCCACCCTATCCAGGGGGCCCTCCGTCTCTGGGGCCAACGTCCTGACTTTC. Encoded protein: CATLSRGPSVSGANVLTF.

This clone is hyperexpanded (1% or more) in the sample. This chain uses TRBV6-5 with TRBJ1-2; no clear D gene. Germline loops: CDR1 MNHEY, CDR2 SVGAGI. The CDR3 length is 15 residues. Trimming cost V 7 bases and J 4 bases, with 19 bases left between them. The CDR3 nucleotides are TGTGCCAGCACCTTGCGGGCAGAGCTCTTCTATGGCTACACCTTC. Encoded protein: CASTLRAELFYGYTF.

The chain combines TRBV4-3 with TRBJ1-1, with D hard to call. This CDR3 comprises 14 residues. Trimming removed 0 bases at V and 0 bases at J, with 5 bases between. The germline V gene encodes CDR1 LGHNA and CDR2 YSLEER. CDR3 sequence: CASSQESLNTEAFF. In DNA, the CDR3 is TGCGCCAGCAGCCAAGAGTCCTTGAACACTGAAGCTTTCTTT.